The 19 T cell receptor beta chains in this list originate from one sample, sequenced in a study of beta chain features in type 1 diabetes. The study's findings and limits: When Type 1 diabetes patients were examined, their TCRB CDR3s proved moderately but significantly shorter in all four CD4+ subsets.

The antigens of these receptors remain unknown. Expressed TCRB transcripts were sequenced because the entire RNA isolate underwent reverse transcription. Using immunoSEQ multiplex PCR, the repertoire was profiled, and TCRdb retains in-frame clones only, with some absent. The table lists roughly 300,000 clones, approximately 9.9% of them singletons. Sequencing was done on a sample of central memory CD4+ T cells from blood. The receptors were sampled from a man younger than 45 with type 1 diabetes.

The chain joins TRBV19 to TRBJ2-1; D ambiguous. This CDR3 has 15 amino acids. The ends were cut back, 5 bases at V and 2 bases at J, with 13 bases in the middle. In germline, CDR1 is LNHDA, CDR2 SQIVND (reference sequence). Here the CDR3 reads CASSPTQEPYNEQFF. The CDR3, as DNA: TGTGCCAGTAGTCCTACTCAGGAACCCTACAATGAGCAGTTCTTC.

The chain is built from TRBV15 and TRBJ2-5; D is uncertain. The CDR3 sequence is 12 residues long. Trimming removed 8 bases from V and 1 base from J, with 8 bases in between. The germline CDR1 and CDR2 sequences are LNHNV and YYDKDF (reference sequence). CDR3 in amino acids: CATGRPQETQYF. The CDR3 DNA follows: TGTGCCACCGGGCGACCCCAAGAGACCCAGTACTTC.

Here the CDR3 DNA reads TGTGCCAGCGGGGAGGGGTTTACGCCCCTCCACTTT. This encodes CASGEGFTPLHF. V usage is TRBV7-2 and J usage is TRBJ1-6; possible D gene TRBD1, 5 bases. Per germline, CDR1 SGHTA and CDR2 FQGNSA. The CDR3 consists of 12 residues. The ends were cut back, 8 bases at V and 13 bases at J, with 15 bases in the middle.

A few counts support this clone. The chain couples TRBV29-1 to TRBJ1-2; the D gene is possibly TRBD1 (6 bases). The CDR3 contains 14 residues. The germline V gene encodes CDR1 SQVTM and CDR2 ANQGSEA. V was shortened by 3 bases and J by 5 bases, with 16 bases between the two germline ends. In nucleotides, the CDR3 is TGCAGCGTTGACACTTCCGGGACATCTTATGGCTACACCTTC. It is translated as CSVDTSGTSYGYTF.

This clone has more than one count but fewer than ten. The chain combines TRBV10-3 with TRBJ2-7; 8 nucleotides agree with TRBD2. Germline V gene lookup returns CDR1 ENHRY and CDR2 SYGVKD. With 3 bases clipped from V and 7 bases from J, the junction kept 14 bases outside the gene matches. This CDR3 is 16 amino acids long. Here the CDR3 reads CAISDPGRGRGAEQYF. The CDR3 region has the DNA TGTGCCATCAGTGACCCCGGGAGGGGACGGGGAGCAGAGCAGTACTTC.

This clone has just a few counts. The chain joins TRBV5-1 to TRBJ2-2; possibly TRBD1 for D (5 bases). Germline V lookup: CDR1 SGHRS, CDR2 YFSETQ. Trimming stripped 0 bases from V and 0 bases from J, with 9 bases between. This CDR3 is built from 16 residues. The CDR3 sequence: CASSLEQVANTGELFF. Written as DNA, the CDR3 is TGCGCCAGCAGCTTGGAACAGGTCGCGAACACCGGGGAGCTGTTTTTT.

This clone was seen repeatedly, ten times or more. The V gene is TRBV28, the J gene TRBJ1-5, with 8 bases aligning to TRBD1. Losses at the gene ends were 5 bases for V and 5 bases for J; bases not matched to a gene: 5. This CDR3 contains 14 residues. Per the germline V gene, CDR1 is MDHEN and CDR2 is SYDVKM. The CDR3 bases are TGTGCCAGCAGTCAACACAGGGGGGATCAGCCCCAGCATTTT. Translated: CASSQHRGDQPQHF.

This clone was seen at least ten times. The chain has TRBV9 and TRBJ2-7, with a tentative D call TRBD1 (6 bases). The ends were cut back, 4 bases at V and 6 bases at J, with 17 bases in the middle. This CDR3 region has 14 residues. Per germline, CDR1 SGDLS and CDR2 YYNGEE. The CDR3 sequence: CASSQGQSIGEQYF. The CDR3 nucleotides are TGTGCCAGCAGCCAGGGGCAGAGTATCGGCGAGCAGTACTTC.

At least ten counts were recorded for this clone. The rearrangement uses TRBV4-3 and TRBJ2-7; D gene unclear. Germline lookup yields CDR1 LGHNA and CDR2 YSLEER. This CDR3 comprises 15 residues. V lost 0 bases and J 3 bases, leaving 12 bases between the germline ends. The CDR3 DNA is TGCGCCAGCAGCCAAGAGTTCAAAGGAATCTACGAGCAGTACTTC. Protein: CASSQEFKGIYEQYF.

This clone was recorded at least ten times. V gene TRBV18 combines with J gene TRBJ2-1, with 7 bases fitting TRBD1. The CDR3 runs to 13 residues. V lost 4 bases and J lost 8; bases outside the gene matches: 5. Germline values: CDR1 KGHSH, CDR2 LQKENI. The DNA of the CDR3 is TGTGCCAGCTCACGAGACAGGGTCTATGAGCAGTTCTTC. This sequence encodes CASSRDRVYEQFF. Together with reference TRBV18 and TRBJ2-1, the CDR3 gives the full variable domain: NAGVMQNPRHLVRRRGQEARLRCSPMKGHSHVYWYRQLPEEGLKFMVYLQKENIIDESGMPKERFSAEFPKEGPSILRIQQVVRGDSAAYFCASSRDRVYEQFFGPGTRLTVL.

This clone was counted only a few times. The chain is built from TRBV28 and TRBJ1-1; D possibly corresponds to TRBD1 (5 bases). Germline CDR1 reads MDHEN; CDR2 reads SYDVKM. Trimming stripped 7 bases from V and 4 bases from J, with 16 bases between. The CDR3 is 14 residues long. CDR3 bases: TGTGCCAGCACCAGGGATTACTCGGGCACTGAAGCTTTCTTT. Translated, it gives CASTRDYSGTEAFF.

This clone was detected a few times. The CDR3 protein is CASSEGLGQDGYTF. For the CDR3, the DNA is TGTGCCAGCAGTGAAGGGCTGGGACAGGACGGCTACACCTTC. The chain recombines TRBV2 with TRBJ1-2, with 8 positions matching TRBD1. Germline CDR1 is SNHLY and CDR2 is FYNNEI. V lost 1 base to trimming and J lost 8 bases; unmatched junction nucleotides: 6. CDR3 length equals 14 residues.

The rearrangement uses TRBV29-1 and TRBJ1-4; 7 nucleotides agree with TRBD1. The germline V gene encodes CDR1 SQVTM and CDR2 ANQGSEA. After removal of 5 bases from V and 4 bases from J, the junction contained 4 bases not matched to a gene. The CDR3 is 13 residues long. The CDR3 region has the DNA TGCAGCGTTTCAGGGGGAGGTAATGAAAAACTGTTTTTT. Encoded protein: CSVSGGGNEKLFF.

The genes are TRBV15 and TRBJ1-6; a weak D match, TRBD1 (6 bases). Looked up from germline, CDR1 is LNHNV and CDR2 is YYDKDF (reference sequence). The CDR3 runs 17 residues. V lost 0 bases, J lost 5 bases, and 14 bases lay in between. The CDR3 sequence: CATSRDPAGVNNSPLHF. For the CDR3, the DNA is TGTGCCACCAGCAGAGATCCGGCAGGGGTAAATAATTCACCCCTCCACTTT.

This clone has ten or more counts. The chain carries TRBV7-9 and TRBJ2-1; D gene ambiguous. The CDR3 runs 11 residues. Trimming took 3 bases from V and 10 from J, leaving 7 bases between them. Looked up from germline, CDR1 is SEHNR and CDR2 is FQNEAQ (reference sequence). The chain's CDR3 is CASSFQREQFF. DNA of the CDR3: TGTGCCAGCAGCTTCCAGAGAGAGCAGTTCTTC. The full variable domain, completed using reference TRBV7-9 and TRBJ2-1, is DTGVSQNPRHKITKRGQNVTFRCDPISEHNRLYWYRQTLGQGPEFLTYFQNEAQLEKSRLLSDRFSAERPKGSFSTLEIQRTEQGDSAMYLCASSFQREQFFGPGTRLTVL.

This clone was detected a few times. This chain joins TRBV30 and TRBJ1-1; possibly TRBD1 for D (6 bases). This CDR3 spans 10 amino acids. The V gene's germline CDR1 is GTSNPN and CDR2 SVGIG (reference sequence). The V end lost 8 bases, the J end lost 8 bases, and 12 bases lay between the germline ends. CDR3 nucleotide sequence: TGTGCCGCACACGGGACAGAAGCTTTCTTT. Its translation is CAAHGTEAFF.

This clone was seen ten or more times. CDR3 protein: CASSQEIGGAYGYTF. CDR3 in DNA: TGCGCCAGCAGCCAAGAGATCGGGGGGGCCTATGGCTACACCTTC. V usage is TRBV4-3 and J usage is TRBJ1-2, with a tentative D call TRBD1 (6 bases). Germline CDR1 reads LGHNA; CDR2 reads YSLEER. The CDR3 is made up of 15 amino acids. Between the trimmed V and J ends, which lost 0 bases and 4 bases, there was a span of 12 bases.

This chain joins TRBV2 and TRBJ2-4, with 7 positions matching TRBD1. J lost 0 bases, V lost 4 bases, and 9 bases had no gene match. This CDR3 region has 17 residues. Looked up from germline, CDR1 is SNHLY and CDR2 is FYNNEI. The CDR3 spells CASSAPGGGIAKNIQYF. CDR3 sequence (DNA): TGTGCCAGCAGTGCTCCAGGGGGTGGAATAGCCAAAAACATTCAGTACTTC.

This clone was detected only a few times. The sample contains more than one DNA sequence encoding this CDR3. This chain uses TRBV11-2 with TRBJ1-5; a possible D gene is TRBD1 (6 bases). Looked up from germline, CDR1 is SGHAT and CDR2 is FQNNGV. The V end lost 6 bases, the J end lost 1 base, and 10 bases lay between the germline ends. The CDR3 runs 14 residues. Here the CDR3 reads CASSPQGSNQPQHF. The CDR3 DNA sequence: TGTGCCAGCAGTCCCCAGGGGAGCAATCAGCCCCAGCATTTT. The whole variable domain, filled in from reference TRBV11-2 and TRBJ1-5, reads EAGVAQSPRYKIIEKRQSVAFWCNPISGHATLYWYQQILGQGPKLLIQFQNNGVVDDSQLPKDRFSAERLKGVDSTLKIQPAKLEDSAVYLCASSPQGSNQPQHFGDGTRLSIL.